This is a list of T cell receptor beta chains from one sample in a study of blood T cell repertoires in COVID-19. TCRdb's table, derived via immunoSEQ multiplex PCR, lists solely in-frame clones and lacks some. Counted here are approximately 150,000 clones, 70% to 90% occurring once; the ten biggest clones make up about 5%. Sequencing was carried out using peripheral blood. The receptor set was obtained from a woman aged 45-65 years with acute or convalescent COVID-19. The CDR3 runs from the conserved cysteine through the conserved F or W. The D gene is left open where the match is weak. Clone size is stated in some rows and not others, as once, few, many or a class when expanded.

CDR3aa: CASSHRDRSPRDTQYF; CDR3nt: TGTGCCAGCAGCCACCGGGACAGGAGTCCTCGGGATACGCAGTATTTT; v_gene: TRBV7-9; d_gene: TRBD1; abundance: .; j_gene: TRBJ2-3
CDR3aa: CASSGQQETQYF; CDR3nt: TGTGCCAGCTCAGGACAGCAAGAGACCCAGTACTTC; v_gene: TRBV7-9; d_gene: .; abundance: .; j_gene: TRBJ2-5
CDR3aa: CASSSTSGTYEQYF; CDR3nt: TGCGCCAGCAGCTCTACTAGCGGAACTTACGAGCAGTACTTC; v_gene: TRBV5-1; d_gene: TRBD2; abundance: .; j_gene: TRBJ2-7
CDR3aa: CASSPNTGATVDEQFF; CDR3nt: TGTGCCAGCTCACCGAATACAGGGGCTACAGTCGATGAGCAGTTCTTC; v_gene: TRBV18; d_gene: TRBD1; abundance: .; j_gene: TRBJ2-1
CDR3aa: CASTAGYSNQPQHF; CDR3nt: TGTGCCAGCACCGCGGGTTATAGCAATCAGCCCCAGCATTTT; v_gene: TRBV6-5; d_gene: .; abundance: .; j_gene: TRBJ1-5
CDR3aa: CASSSGALVGNTIYF; CDR3nt: TGTGCCAGCAGCTCAGGGGCTTTGGTTGGAAACACCATATATTTT; v_gene: TRBV11-2; d_gene: .; abundance: .; j_gene: TRBJ1-3
CDR3aa: CASSPRVAGLTDTQYF; CDR3nt: TGCGCCAGCAGCCCCCGGGTAGCGGGCCTCACAGATACGCAGTATTTT; v_gene: TRBV5-1; d_gene: TRBD2; abundance: .; j_gene: TRBJ2-3
CDR3aa: CASSKGVLGPFQRSYNEQFF; CDR3nt: TGTGCCAGTAGTAAGGGGGTCTTGGGGCCGTTTCAACGTTCCTACAATGAGCAGTTCTTC; v_gene: TRBV19; d_gene: .; abundance: .; j_gene: TRBJ2-1
CDR3aa: CASSQGTGTGYEQYF; CDR3nt: TGTGCCAGCAGCCAAGGGACAGGGACAGGCTACGAGCAGTACTTC; v_gene: TRBV4-2; d_gene: TRBD1; abundance: .; j_gene: TRBJ2-7
CDR3aa: CASSPNGQGGNSPLHF; CDR3nt: TGTGCCAGCAGCCCTAATGGACAGGGTGGCAATTCACCCCTCCACTTT; v_gene: TRBV3-1/TRBV3-2; d_gene: TRBD1; abundance: .; j_gene: TRBJ1-6
CDR3aa: CASSPTDNPYGYTF; CDR3nt: TGTGCCAGCTCACCGACGGACAATCCCTATGGCTACACCTTC; v_gene: TRBV18; d_gene: .; abundance: .; j_gene: TRBJ1-2
CDR3aa: CASRGTGWYEKLFF; CDR3nt: TGTGCCAGCAGGGGGACAGGGTGGTATGAAAAACTGTTTTTT; v_gene: TRBV27; d_gene: TRBD1; abundance: .; j_gene: TRBJ1-4
CDR3aa: CASSIDPGDPRGYTF; CDR3nt: TGTGCCAGTAGTATAGACCCGGGGGATCCTCGTGGCTACACCTTC; v_gene: TRBV19; d_gene: .; abundance: .; j_gene: TRBJ1-2
CDR3aa: CSASSGELYGYTF; CDR3nt: TGCAGTGCTAGTTCGGGGGAGCTCTATGGCTACACCTTC; v_gene: TRBV20-1; d_gene: .; abundance: .; j_gene: TRBJ1-2
CDR3aa: CASRSAANEKLFF; CDR3nt: TGTGCCAGCAGGTCTGCGGCTAATGAAAAACTGTTTTTT; v_gene: TRBV9; d_gene: .; abundance: .; j_gene: TRBJ1-4
CDR3aa: CASSLLTPSSPLHF; CDR3nt: TGTGCCAGCAGTTTACTCACTCCCTCTTCACCCCTCCACTTT; v_gene: TRBV27; d_gene: .; abundance: .; j_gene: TRBJ1-6
CDR3aa: CASSPEPTSLYEQYF; CDR3nt: TGCGCCAGCAGCCCGGAACCTACTAGTCTCTACGAGCAGTACTTC; v_gene: TRBV5-1; d_gene: .; abundance: .; j_gene: TRBJ2-7
CDR3aa: CASKRGRGGYTF; CDR3nt: TGTGCCAGCAAGCGGGGCCGGGGGGGCTACACCTTC; v_gene: TRBV28; d_gene: .; abundance: .; j_gene: TRBJ1-2
CDR3aa: CATSDDRARGYTF; CDR3nt: TGTGCCACCAGTGATGACAGGGCCCGGGGCTACACCTTC; v_gene: TRBV24-1; d_gene: TRBD1; abundance: once; j_gene: TRBJ1-2
CDR3aa: CASSFGTGGLNTGELFF; CDR3nt: TGCGCCAGCAGCTTCGGGACAGGGGGTTTGAACACCGGGGAGCTGTTTTTT; v_gene: TRBV5-1; d_gene: TRBD1; abundance: once; j_gene: TRBJ2-2
CDR3aa: CASSPGQGWNTEAFF; CDR3nt: TGTGCCAGCAGTCCTGGACAGGGCTGGAACACTGAAGCTTTCTTT; v_gene: TRBV27; d_gene: TRBD1; abundance: once; j_gene: TRBJ1-1
CDR3aa: CASSFGGGANEKLFF; CDR3nt: TGTGCCAGCAGTTTTGGGGGGGGCGCTAATGAAAAACTGTTTTTT; v_gene: TRBV27; d_gene: .; abundance: .; j_gene: TRBJ1-4
CDR3aa: CASSLEGQGYEQYF; CDR3nt: TGCGCCAGCAGCTTGGAGGGACAGGGCTACGAGCAGTACTTC; v_gene: TRBV5-1; d_gene: TRBD1; abundance: many; j_gene: TRBJ2-7
CDR3aa: CASSLEWSGTEAFF; CDR3nt: TGTGCCAGCAGCTTGGAGTGGTCGGGCACTGAAGCTTTCTTT; v_gene: TRBV5-5; d_gene: .; abundance: .; j_gene: TRBJ1-1
CDR3aa: CASRENQGRTGELFF; CDR3nt: TGTGCCAGCCGTGAGAACCAGGGGCGGACCGGGGAGCTGTTTTTT; v_gene: TRBV28; d_gene: .; abundance: .; j_gene: TRBJ2-2
CDR3aa: CASSVGGQARGNTIYF; CDR3nt: TGTGCCAGCAGCGTAGGGGGACAGGCTCGCGGAAACACCATATATTTT; v_gene: TRBV9; d_gene: TRBD1; abundance: .; j_gene: TRBJ1-3
CDR3aa: CASSIRMGTEAFF; CDR3nt: TGTGCCAGTAGTATCAGGATGGGCACTGAAGCTTTCTTT; v_gene: TRBV19; d_gene: .; abundance: .; j_gene: TRBJ1-1
CDR3aa: CASSLLGGVEAFF; CDR3nt: TGTGCCAGCAGTTTATTGGGAGGAGTTGAAGCTTTCTTT; v_gene: TRBV28; d_gene: .; abundance: .; j_gene: TRBJ1-1
CDR3aa: CASKVSGVGGYTF; CDR3nt: TGTGCCAGCAAAGTTTCGGGGGTTGGGGGCTACACCTTC; v_gene: TRBV11-2; d_gene: .; abundance: .; j_gene: TRBJ1-2
CDR3aa: CASSLTSGVVLGTDTQYF; CDR3nt: TGTGCCAGCAGCTTAACTAGCGGGGTTGTTCTCGGCACAGATACGCAGTATTTT; v_gene: TRBV7-8; d_gene: TRBD2; abundance: .; j_gene: TRBJ2-3
CDR3aa: CASSLAYRPNEKLFF; CDR3nt: TGTGCCAGCAGCTTAGCGTACAGACCTAATGAAAAACTGTTTTTT; v_gene: TRBV7-8; d_gene: .; abundance: .; j_gene: TRBJ1-4
CDR3aa: CAIRWTGEADTQYF; CDR3nt: TGTGCCATCAGGTGGACAGGGGAGGCAGATACGCAGTATTTT; v_gene: TRBV10-3; d_gene: TRBD1; abundance: .; j_gene: TRBJ2-3
CDR3aa: CASSYAGAHTGELFF; CDR3nt: TGTGCCAGCAGTTACGCAGGGGCGCACACCGGGGAGCTGTTTTTT; v_gene: TRBV6-5; d_gene: .; abundance: few; j_gene: TRBJ2-2
CDR3aa: CASSLQAAQGPYEQYF; CDR3nt: TGTGCCAGCAGTTTACAGGCCGCCCAGGGGCCCTACGAGCAGTACTTC; v_gene: TRBV27; d_gene: .; abundance: .; j_gene: TRBJ2-7